The clone carrying this TCR beta chain was seen at least ten times. Antigen: not known. From 15-18 subjects, over 160 million TCR-beta sequences were obtained in each sequencing run. A single record per CDR3 protein comes from TCRdb applying MiXCR to the 5' RACE reads. The sample holds about 30,000 distinct CDR3 sequences, approximately 5.4% seen once. The entry originates in a study of neurological immune-mediated disorders. Study results and limitations: HTLV-1-associated myelopathy showed the most TCR clonal expansion; multiple sclerosis the least, below healthy controls. Private repertoires in all groups were suggested by the finding that expanded clones across subjects shared no CDR3 amino acid sequences.

Maryland, USA blood bank volunteers served as healthy controls. The receptor's source is a woman in her fifties or sixties in good health. The source material was CD4+ T cells from blood.

In DNA, the CDR3 is TGTGCCAGCAGCTACGACAGAAACATTCAGTACTTC. This codes for CASSYDRNIQYF. The chain is built from TRBV13 and TRBJ2-4; D is possibly TRBD1 (5 bases). The CDR3 has 12 residues. Germline V gene sequence: CDR1 PRHDT, CDR2 FYEKMQ (reference sequence). V lost 4 bases and J lost 6, with 7 bases in between.